This is a list of T cell receptor beta chains from one sample in a study of CD8+CD57+ T cells in acquired aplastic anemia. A single record per CDR3 protein comes from TCRdb applying MiXCR to the reads. Of 150,000 to 200,000 distinct CDR3 sequences listed, about 50% are singletons. The sequencing sample was made of sorted CD4+, CD8+, or CD8+CD57+ T cells (not recorded which) from PBMCs. These receptors were taken from a human donor with aplastic anemia. The CDR3 runs from the conserved cysteine through the conserved F or W. A D gene is named only where the DNA matches it firmly. Clone size is given for some rows only: seen once, a few or many times, or a class if the clone is expanded.

d_call: .; clone_size: .; v_call: TRBV6-1; j_call: TRBJ2-5; cdr3_nt: TGTGCCAGCAGTGAAGGGACGTACGGGGAGACCCAGTACTTC; cdr3_aa: CASSEGTYGETQYF
d_call: .; clone_size: many; v_call: TRBV6-1; j_call: TRBJ2-7; cdr3_nt: TGTGCCAGCAGCCGGGGGCTGGACGAGCAGTACTTC; cdr3_aa: CASSRGLDEQYF
d_call: TRBD1; clone_size: .; v_call: TRBV24-1; j_call: TRBJ2-4; cdr3_nt: TGTGCCACCAGTGATAGGGGACAGGGGGGAAACATTCAGTACTTC; cdr3_aa: CATSDRGQGGNIQYF
d_call: .; clone_size: many; v_call: TRBV2; j_call: TRBJ2-1; cdr3_nt: TGTGCCAGCAGTTCGGGAGAGCAGTTCTTC; cdr3_aa: CASSSGEQFF
d_call: .; clone_size: .; v_call: TRBV15; j_call: TRBJ1-5; cdr3_nt: TGTGCCACCAGCAGCCACCAGGGGAGCAATCAGCCCCAGCATTTT; cdr3_aa: CATSSHQGSNQPQHF
d_call: TRBD2; clone_size: many; v_call: TRBV12-3/TRBV12-4; j_call: TRBJ2-2; cdr3_nt: TGTGCCAGCAGTTCCCGGGACTACAACACCGGGGAGCTGTTTTTT; cdr3_aa: CASSSRDYNTGELFF
d_call: TRBD1; clone_size: many; v_call: TRBV24-1; j_call: TRBJ2-2; cdr3_nt: TGTGCCACCGGATGGGCAGGGGGTCAGGGAACCGGGGAGCTGTTTTTT; cdr3_aa: CATGWAGGQGTGELFF
d_call: .; clone_size: .; v_call: TRBV12-3/TRBV12-4; j_call: TRBJ2-3; cdr3_nt: TGTGCCAGCAGCTTAATGTCGACACGCACAGATACGCAGTATTTT; cdr3_aa: CASSLMSTRTDTQYF
d_call: TRBD1; clone_size: .; v_call: TRBV7-9; j_call: TRBJ1-1; cdr3_nt: TGTGCCAGCAGCTTAGTGGGCAGGGGGCCCGAAGCTTTCTTT; cdr3_aa: CASSLVGRGPEAFF
d_call: TRBD2; clone_size: once; v_call: TRBV3-1; j_call: TRBJ2-2; cdr3_nt: TGTGCCAGCACCACGGGGGGGACGAACACCGGGGAGCTGTTTTTT; cdr3_aa: CASTTGGTNTGELFF
d_call: TRBD2; clone_size: .; v_call: TRBV2; j_call: TRBJ2-5; cdr3_nt: TGTGCCAGCAGTGCAATAGCGGGGTTGAGAGAGACCCAGTACTTC; cdr3_aa: CASSAIAGLRETQYF
d_call: .; clone_size: .; v_call: TRBV5-1; j_call: TRBJ1-2; cdr3_nt: TGCGCCAGCAGGCCTACACAGGGTGGAATCTATGGCTACACCTTC; cdr3_aa: CASRPTQGGIYGYTF
d_call: .; clone_size: .; v_call: TRBV20-1; j_call: TRBJ1-2; cdr3_nt: TGCAGTGCCAAACGGGACACCGCAATCTATGGCTACACCTTC; cdr3_aa: CSAKRDTAIYGYTF
d_call: .; clone_size: many; v_call: TRBV19; j_call: TRBJ2-1; cdr3_nt: TGTGCCAGTAGTGTGCCCTACAATGAGCAGTTCTTC; cdr3_aa: CASSVPYNEQFF
d_call: .; clone_size: few; v_call: TRBV2; j_call: TRBJ1-5; cdr3_nt: TGTGCCAGCAGTGGGGCACGACATAGCAATCAGCCCCAGCATTTT; cdr3_aa: CASSGARHSNQPQHF
d_call: .; clone_size: .; v_call: TRBV5-1; j_call: TRBJ1-6; cdr3_nt: TGCGCCAGCAGCTTGCCAGGGCCTATCTCACGCCTCCACTTT; cdr3_aa: CASSLPGPISRLHF
d_call: .; clone_size: few; v_call: TRBV15; j_call: TRBJ1-5; cdr3_nt: TGTGCCACCAGCAGAGACGGCGGGCGTAGCAATCAGCCCCAGCATTTT; cdr3_aa: CATSRDGGRSNQPQHF
d_call: .; clone_size: many; v_call: TRBV25-1; j_call: TRBJ2-7; cdr3_nt: TGTGCCAGCAGTGCCACTCTCTACGAGCAGTACTTC; cdr3_aa: CASSATLYEQYF
d_call: .; clone_size: .; v_call: TRBV12-5; j_call: TRBJ1-2; cdr3_nt: TGTGCTAGTGGTTTGTTAGGAGCTGCTAACTATGGCTACACCTTC; cdr3_aa: CASGLLGAANYGYTF
d_call: .; clone_size: .; v_call: TRBV29-1; j_call: TRBJ2-3; cdr3_nt: TGCAGCGCTGGCGAAAATACGCAGTATTTT; cdr3_aa: CSAGENTQYF
d_call: TRBD1; clone_size: once; v_call: TRBV4-2; j_call: TRBJ2-7; cdr3_nt: TGTGCCAGCAGCCGAGGACAGGGGGACTACGAGCAGTACTTC; cdr3_aa: CASSRGQGDYEQYF
d_call: .; clone_size: many; v_call: TRBV11-3; j_call: TRBJ2-7; cdr3_nt: TGTGCCAGCAGCTTAGATTCGGTCTCCTACGAGCAGTACTTC; cdr3_aa: CASSLDSVSYEQYF
d_call: .; clone_size: many; v_call: TRBV6-1; j_call: TRBJ1-5; cdr3_nt: TGTGCCAGCAGACCCGCGGACAGAGGGGATCAGCCCCAGCATTTT; cdr3_aa: CASRPADRGDQPQHF
d_call: .; clone_size: many; v_call: TRBV10-2; j_call: TRBJ1-2; cdr3_nt: TGCGCCAGCTCCTTCGGAGGGATTGAGGGCTACACCTTC; cdr3_aa: CASSFGGIEGYTF
d_call: TRBD2; clone_size: .; v_call: TRBV7-8; j_call: TRBJ2-7; cdr3_nt: TGTGCCAGCAGCCAGACTAGCGTGCACGAGCAGTACTTC; cdr3_aa: CASSQTSVHEQYF
d_call: .; clone_size: .; v_call: TRBV4-3; j_call: TRBJ2-7; cdr3_nt: TGCGCCAGCAGCCATGCCGGGACCCCATACTGGTACGAGCAGTACTTC; cdr3_aa: CASSHAGTPYWYEQYF
d_call: TRBD2; clone_size: once; v_call: TRBV7-9; j_call: TRBJ2-7; cdr3_nt: TGTGCCAGCAGCTCGCTAGCGGGGCGCTACGAGCAGTACTTC; cdr3_aa: CASSSLAGRYEQYF
d_call: .; clone_size: once; v_call: TRBV29-1; j_call: TRBJ1-1; cdr3_nt: TGCAGCGTTGTATTGGGGCACACTGAAGCTTTCTTT; cdr3_aa: CSVVLGHTEAFF
d_call: TRBD2; clone_size: .; v_call: TRBV3-1; j_call: TRBJ2-1; cdr3_nt: TGTGCCAGCAGATCAACGGGAGGCTACAATGAGCAGTTCTTC; cdr3_aa: CASRSTGGYNEQFF
d_call: TRBD1; clone_size: many; v_call: TRBV24-1; j_call: TRBJ2-3; cdr3_nt: TGTGCCACCAGTGATTTACAGAGACAGGGGAACACAGATACGCAGTATTTT; cdr3_aa: CATSDLQRQGNTDTQYF
d_call: .; clone_size: .; v_call: TRBV9; j_call: TRBJ2-2; cdr3_nt: TGTGCCAGCAGCGTAGAACCGTACGGGGAGCTGTTTTTT; cdr3_aa: CASSVEPYGELFF
d_call: .; clone_size: few; v_call: TRBV20-1; j_call: TRBJ2-7; cdr3_nt: TGCAGTGCTTACCGGGACACTAACTACGAGCAGTACTTC; cdr3_aa: CSAYRDTNYEQYF
d_call: TRBD1; clone_size: many; v_call: TRBV6-1; j_call: TRBJ2-7; cdr3_nt: TGTGCCAGCAGTCCGGGACAGGGGGTTTACGAGCAGTACTTC; cdr3_aa: CASSPGQGVYEQYF
d_call: .; clone_size: .; v_call: TRBV6-1; j_call: TRBJ1-6; cdr3_nt: TGTGCCAGCAGGGACGTCATTAATTCACCCCTCCACTTT; cdr3_aa: CASRDVINSPLHF
d_call: .; clone_size: many; v_call: TRBV19; j_call: TRBJ1-5; cdr3_nt: TGTGCCAGTAGTTCTCAGAGTCTGCGACAGCCCCAGCATTTT; cdr3_aa: CASSSQSLRQPQHF
d_call: .; clone_size: .; v_call: TRBV2; j_call: TRBJ1-5; cdr3_nt: TGTGCCAGCACCGTACAGAGCAATCAGCCCCAGCATTTT; cdr3_aa: CASTVQSNQPQHF
d_call: TRBD1; clone_size: many; v_call: TRBV19; j_call: TRBJ2-7; cdr3_nt: TGTGCCAGTAGTATTGCGGGACAGGGGGCGGAGGAGCAGTACTTC; cdr3_aa: CASSIAGQGAEEQYF
d_call: .; clone_size: .; v_call: TRBV7-6; j_call: TRBJ2-7; cdr3_nt: TGTGCCAGCAGCGCCACCCCCGGACCCTACGAGCAGTACTTC; cdr3_aa: CASSATPGPYEQYF
d_call: .; clone_size: many; v_call: TRBV25-1; j_call: TRBJ2-3; cdr3_nt: TGTGCCAGCTACGCAAGCACAGATACGCAGTATTTT; cdr3_aa: CASYASTDTQYF
d_call: TRBD1; clone_size: .; v_call: TRBV25-1; j_call: TRBJ1-1; cdr3_nt: TGTGCCAGCAGTGAATTTGGGAACAGGGGAAGGACGAACACTGAAGCTTTCTTT; cdr3_aa: CASSEFGNRGRTNTEAFF
d_call: .; clone_size: many; v_call: TRBV15; j_call: TRBJ2-3; cdr3_nt: TGTGCCACCAGCTCCCAGCCCACAGATACGCAGTATTTT; cdr3_aa: CATSSQPTDTQYF
d_call: .; clone_size: .; v_call: TRBV29-1; j_call: TRBJ1-3; cdr3_nt: TGCAGCGCTGGATACTCTGGAAACACCATATATTTT; cdr3_aa: CSAGYSGNTIYF
d_call: .; clone_size: .; v_call: TRBV20-1; j_call: TRBJ2-3; cdr3_nt: TGCAGTGCTAGGTTACCGGGACTCCGCACAGATACGCAGTATTTT; cdr3_aa: CSARLPGLRTDTQYF
d_call: TRBD1; clone_size: .; v_call: TRBV4-2; j_call: TRBJ2-7; cdr3_nt: TGTGCCAGCGGGACAGGGACAATGTACGAGCAGTACTTC; cdr3_aa: CASGTGTMYEQYF
d_call: TRBD2; clone_size: few; v_call: TRBV24-1; j_call: TRBJ2-1; cdr3_nt: TGTGCCACCAGTGATACCCTGACTAGCGGGACCTACAATGAGCAGTTCTTC; cdr3_aa: CATSDTLTSGTYNEQFF
d_call: .; clone_size: .; v_call: TRBV10-3; j_call: TRBJ2-7; cdr3_nt: TGTGCCATCAGTGACCCGGACCCCTCCCGCGAGCAGTACTTC; cdr3_aa: CAISDPDPSREQYF
d_call: .; clone_size: .; v_call: TRBV19; j_call: TRBJ2-1; cdr3_nt: TGTGCCAGTAGTTCTGGGACCCGATACAATGAGCAGTTCTTC; cdr3_aa: CASSSGTRYNEQFF
d_call: .; clone_size: .; v_call: TRBV7-3; j_call: TRBJ2-5; cdr3_nt: TGTGCCAGCAGCCAAGATGGTGAAGAGACCCAGTACTTC; cdr3_aa: CASSQDGEETQYF
d_call: .; clone_size: .; v_call: TRBV9; j_call: TRBJ1-3; cdr3_nt: TGTGCCAGCAGCCTAACGGGCCCCTCTGGAAACACCATATATTTT; cdr3_aa: CASSLTGPSGNTIYF
d_call: TRBD2; clone_size: .; v_call: TRBV7-2; j_call: TRBJ2-3; cdr3_nt: TGTGCCAGCAGACTAGCGCCTAGTACAGATACGCAGTATTTT; cdr3_aa: CASRLAPSTDTQYF
d_call: TRBD2; clone_size: many; v_call: TRBV2; j_call: TRBJ2-1; cdr3_nt: TGTGCCAGCAGTGAGGGGGCAGCGGGAGCCAATGAGCAGTTCTTC; cdr3_aa: CASSEGAAGANEQFF
d_call: .; clone_size: many; v_call: TRBV11-2; j_call: TRBJ1-1; cdr3_nt: TGTGCCAGCAGCTTCGTGTTCACTGAAGCTTTCTTT; cdr3_aa: CASSFVFTEAFF
d_call: .; clone_size: many; v_call: TRBV7-3; j_call: TRBJ2-3; cdr3_nt: TGTGCCAGCAGCTTAATAGTGGGGGCGGGACACAACACAGATACGCAGTATTTT; cdr3_aa: CASSLIVGAGHNTDTQYF
d_call: .; clone_size: many; v_call: TRBV5-1; j_call: TRBJ2-1; cdr3_nt: TGCGCCAGCAGCTTGGATGTTAGCGAATACTCCTACAATGAGCAGTTCTTC; cdr3_aa: CASSLDVSEYSYNEQFF
d_call: TRBD1; clone_size: .; v_call: TRBV2; j_call: TRBJ1-4; cdr3_nt: TGTGCCAGCAGTGAACGGCAAACAGGGGAGAAACTGTTTTTT; cdr3_aa: CASSERQTGEKLFF